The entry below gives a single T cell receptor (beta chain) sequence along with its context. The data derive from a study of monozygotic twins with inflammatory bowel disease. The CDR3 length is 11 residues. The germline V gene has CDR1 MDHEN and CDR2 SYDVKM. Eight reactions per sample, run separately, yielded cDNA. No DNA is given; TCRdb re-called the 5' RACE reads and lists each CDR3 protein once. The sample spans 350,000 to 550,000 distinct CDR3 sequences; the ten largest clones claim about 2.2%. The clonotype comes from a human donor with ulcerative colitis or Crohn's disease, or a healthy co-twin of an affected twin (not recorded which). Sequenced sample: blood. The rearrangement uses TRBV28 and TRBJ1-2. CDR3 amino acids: CASSAWAGYTF.